This record covers a single TCR beta chain. The CDR3 has 13 amino acids. The V and J ends lost 3 bases and 11 bases, in that order; junction bases with no gene match: 10. The V gene's germline CDR1 is GTSNPN and CDR2 SVGIG (reference sequence). In TCRdb, the RT-PCR reads were re-called with MiXCR into one record per CDR3 protein. The sample includes hundreds of thousands of distinct CDR3 sequences, 13% to 15% of them seen just once. This receptor was obtained from a female donor in good health, serving as a healthy control. Input material: memory CD4+ T cells from blood. The J gene is TRBJ1-1, the V gene TRBV30, with TRBD1 matching over 9 bases. CDR3 nucleotides: TGTGCCTGGAGGGTACAGGGGGCGGGGTATGCTTTCTTT. It translates to CAWRVQGAGYAFF.